This T cell receptor (beta chain) is from a study of control samples from healthy donors and cancer patients. Data came from immunoSEQ multiplex PCR; TCRdb stores just in-frame clones and leaves some out. The table shows tens of thousands of clones, with roughly 87% occurring only once. CDR3 length: 15 residues. Germline CDR1 is MDHEN and CDR2 is SYDVKM. After removal of 6 bases from V and 6 bases from J, the junction contained 11 bases not matched to a gene. This clonotype was obtained from a woman aged 45 to 65 in good health. V usage is TRBV28 and J usage is TRBJ2-1, with 7 bases that match TRBD2. Specimen: blood. CDR3 amino acids: CASSVGGVGCNEQFF. CDR3 coding DNA: TGTGCCAGCAGCGTGGGAGGGGTGGGGTGCAATGAGCAGTTCTTC.